Reported below is one T cell receptor beta chain. Its antigen is not known. This CDR3 comprises 16 residues. Germline CDR1 and CDR2: MGHRA and YSYEKL. The V end lost 2 bases, the J end lost 3 bases, and 14 bases lay between the germline ends. The sample comes from a study of T cell responses to AZD1222 COVID-19 vaccine. General observations from the study: No repertoire was sampled before or during the peak T cell response, only after it. When two AZD1222 doses had been given, Spike-specific TCR breadth and depth rose.

The repertoire was sequenced with immunoSEQ multiplex PCR; TCRdb's copy has only in-frame clones and lacks some. The sample has about 68,000 clones, around 83% seen once; the top ten hold about 12%. The rearrangement uses TRBV4-1 and TRBJ1-5; tentative D call: TRBD1 (5 bases). Material: peripheral blood, obtained on day 0 of AZD1222 vaccination. This receptor was obtained from an adult in good health. The DNA of the CDR3 is TGCGCCAGCAGCCAAAGTATGACAGTCTACAATCAGCCCCAGCATTTT. Amino acids: CASSQSMTVYNQPQHF.